These 21 T cell receptor beta chains were all obtained from the same sample, sequenced in a study of CD8 T cells in Susac syndrome. Random hexamers were used to reverse transcribe the RNA input (about 0.5 to 1 ug). TCRdb ran MiXCR on the immunoSEQ multiplex PCR reads and lists one entry per CDR3 protein. The sample holds 400,000 or so distinct CDR3 sequences; around 83% are singletons and the top ten take 0.09% to 0.15%. Sequenced: CD8+ T cells from PBMCs. Receptors originate from a human donor with multiple sclerosis.

This chain joins TRBV14 and TRBJ2-7; possibly TRBD1 for D (6 bases). Trimming stripped 6 bases from V and 5 bases from J, with 14 bases between. The germline CDR1 and CDR2 sequences are SGHDN and FVKESK. The CDR3 is 13 amino acids. This CDR3 reads CASRTTGSHEQYF. The CDR3 coding sequence is TGTGCCAGCAGGACCACAGGGTCCCACGAGCAGTACTTC.

V gene TRBV12-3 or TRBV12-4 combines with J gene TRBJ2-2, with 7 nucleotides matching TRBD1. After removal of 5 bases from V and 0 bases from J, the junction contained 6 bases not matched to a gene. The CDR3 covers 16 residues. CDR3 sequence (DNA): TGTGCCAGCAGTCCTATTGACAGGGCGAACACCGGGGAGCTGTTTTTT. The encoded protein is CASSPIDRANTGELFF.

The chain has TRBV30 and TRBJ2-5; D gene uncertain. The V and J ends lost 4 bases and 2 bases respectively, with 17 bases between them. This CDR3 contains 15 residues. Per the germline V gene, CDR1 is GTSNPN and CDR2 is SVGIG (reference sequence). CDR3 residues: CAWTVGSLAQETQYF. The CDR3 DNA reads as TGTGCCTGGACCGTTGGATCCCTGGCACAAGAGACCCAGTACTTC.

In DNA, the CDR3 is TGTGCCAGCAGCTTGGGGGACAGGGGTAATGAAAAACTGTTTTTT. This translates into CASSLGDRGNEKLFF. This chain joins TRBV5-5 and TRBJ1-4, with 10 bases identical to TRBD1. J was trimmed by 4 bases and V by 0 bases; bases with no gene match: 0. Germline CDR1 reads SGHKS; CDR2 reads YYEKEE (reference sequence). The CDR3 has 15 residues.

Note on this clonotype: One end of the junction is discordant with germline, which a read error may explain. V gene TRBV27 combines with J gene TRBJ1-1; tentatively, D is TRBD1 (6 bases). The V gene's germline CDR1 is MNHEY and CDR2 SMNVEV (reference sequence). The CDR3 is 14 amino acids. CDR3 loop: CACSPTGPNTEAFF. Here the CDR3 DNA reads TGTGCCTGCAGTCCCACAGGGCCCAACACTGAAGCTTTCTTT.

This clonotype occurred once. This sequence joins TRBV27 and TRBJ2-1, with 8 bases matching TRBD2. The germline V gene has CDR1 MNHEY and CDR2 SMNVEV (reference sequence). After removal of 7 bases from V and 8 bases from J, the junction contained 10 bases not matched to a gene. The CDR3 length is 14 residues. CDR3 DNA: TGTGCCAGCACTCCCGGGGGGGCCGTCGATGAGCAGTTCTTC. As protein: CASTPGGAVDEQFF.

The chain uses TRBV19 and TRBJ2-7; 7 nucleotides match TRBD1. The germline gives CDR1 LNHDA, CDR2 SQIVND (reference sequence). CDR3 length equals 13 residues. After removal of 3 bases from V and 4 bases from J, the junction contained 3 bases not matched to a gene. Written as DNA, the CDR3 is TGTGCCAGTAGTATTTTCAGGGGGTACGAGCAGTACTTC. This gives the protein CASSIFRGYEQYF. Together with reference TRBV19 and TRBJ2-7, the CDR3 gives the full variable domain: DGGITQSPKYLFRKEGQNVTLSCEQNLNHDAMYWYRQDPGQGLRLIYYSQIVNDFQKGDIAEGYSVSREKKESFPLTVTSAQKNPTAFYLCASSIFRGYEQYFGPGTRLTVT.

The V gene is TRBV10-3, the J gene TRBJ2-7; weak D call: TRBD1 (6 bases). This CDR3 has 13 residues. The germline gives CDR1 ENHRY, CDR2 SYGVKD. V gave up 3 bases and J gave up 5 bases, with 11 bases separating them. CDR3 DNA: TGTGCCATCAGTGATTTGGGGGCCCACGAGCAGTACTTC. It codes for CAISDLGAHEQYF.

The chain uses TRBV27 and TRBJ2-7; perhaps TRBD2 as D (5 bases). CDR1 and CDR2 (germline): MNHEY, SMNVEV (reference sequence). V was shortened by 5 bases and J by 5 bases, with 16 bases between the two germline ends. This CDR3 comprises 14 residues. CDR3 sequence (DNA): TGTGCCAGCAGTCCCCAGAGGGTTGGACACGAGCAGTACTTC. Encoded protein: CASSPQRVGHEQYF.

J is TRBJ2-4 and V is TRBV5-1; 13 positions agree with TRBD2. There are 21 residues in the CDR3. V was pared by 2 bases and J by 8 bases, with 22 bases of the junction left unmatched. Germline V gene lookup returns CDR1 SGHRS and CDR2 YFSETQ. The CDR3 DNA reads TGCGCCAGCAGCTTTACTGGGATGGGACTAGCGGGGACCAATACCGGGGACATTCAGTACTTC. Translating gives CASSFTGMGLAGTNTGDIQYF.

V gene TRBV27 combines with J gene TRBJ2-7; D possibly matches TRBD1 or TRBD2 (5 bases each). V gave up 3 bases and J gave up 13 bases, with 19 bases separating them. This CDR3 has 13 amino acids. The germline CDR1 and CDR2 sequences are MNHEY and SMNVEV (reference sequence). The DNA for the CDR3 is TGTGCCAGCAGTTTTCGTGGGGGTGAGGGAAGATACTTC. This encodes CASSFRGGEGRYF.

This chain connects TRBV7-9 to TRBJ2-3; weak D call: TRBD2 (6 bases). Trimming left V 3 bases short and J 2 bases short, with 15 bases between. The length of the CDR3 is 16 residues. Germline assignment: CDR1 SEHNR and CDR2 FQNEAQ (reference sequence). The CDR3 DNA follows: TGTGCCAGCAGCTTTTTTGGGAGGTTGTTCACAGATACGCAGTATTTT. Translating gives CASSFFGRLFTDTQYF.

The chain combines TRBV11-2 with TRBJ2-7; TRBD2 agrees at 7 bases. Germline V gene lookup returns CDR1 SGHAT and CDR2 FQNNGV. With V trimmed by 6 bases and J by 2 bases, 4 bases remained unmatched. The CDR3 is made up of 13 amino acids. CDR3 residues: CASSFSGAYEQYF. CDR3 sequence (DNA): TGTGCCAGCAGTTTCAGCGGGGCCTACGAGCAGTACTTC.

This clonotype was seen a handful of times. The chain employs TRBV3-1 and TRBJ2-7, with 7 bases lining up with TRBD2. V gave up 5 bases and J gave up 3 bases; unmatched junction bases: 10. In germline, CDR1 is LGHDT, CDR2 YNNKEL (reference sequence). The length of the CDR3 is 15 residues. DNA for the CDR3: TGTGCCAGCAGCATCGGGGGGACGGATATCTACGAGCAGTACTTC. This encodes CASSIGGTDIYEQYF.

This sequence joins TRBV19 and TRBJ2-5, with 7 bases lining up with TRBD1. CDR3 length: 14 amino acids. Germline CDR1 and CDR2: LNHDA and SQIVND (reference sequence). V trimming: 4 bases; J trimming: 5 bases; junction bases outside the gene matches: 7. Here the CDR3 reads CASSSVGGEETQYF. The CDR3 DNA reads as TGTGCCAGTAGTAGTGTAGGGGGCGAGGAGACCCAGTACTTC.

The chain is built from TRBV3-1 and TRBJ2-7, with a tentative D call TRBD1 (5 bases). V was pared by 4 bases and J by 1 base, with 11 bases between. The CDR3 sequence is 14 residues long. Germline values: CDR1 LGHDT, CDR2 YNNKEL (reference sequence). The CDR3 sequence is CASSPPDRSYEQYF. The DNA for the CDR3 is TGTGCCAGCAGCCCCCCCGACAGATCCTACGAGCAGTACTTC.

The chain carries TRBV6-1 and TRBJ2-2; 16 nucleotides align to TRBD2. The germline V gene has CDR1 MNHNS and CDR2 SASEGT. V gave up 6 bases and J gave up 5 bases; unmatched junction bases: 18. The CDR3 contains 21 residues. CDR3 DNA: TGTGCCAGCAGCCCCACCCCCGGGACTAGCGGGAGGGGAGGGCAGACCGGGGAGCTGTTTTTT. This codes for CASSPTPGTSGRGGQTGELFF.

This chain uses TRBV27 with TRBJ2-5, with 8 bases fitting TRBD2. V gave up 3 bases and J gave up 3 bases; unmatched junction bases: 9. The CDR3 loop spans 16 amino acids. CDR1 is MNHEY, CDR2 SMNVEV, per germline (reference sequence). The CDR3 DNA sequence: TGTGCCAGCAGTTTTGGGGCGGGGGGCCTCAAAGAGACCCAGTACTTC. This codes for CASSFGAGGLKETQYF.

CDR3 coding DNA: TGCGCCAGCAGCTTTCCAGGGGGGAGTAATTCACCCCTCCACTTT. Translation gives CASSFPGGSNSPLHF. The chain has TRBV5-1 and TRBJ1-6; 7 positions match TRBD1. V shed 2 bases and J 6 bases; nucleotides not matched to a gene: 5. This CDR3 is 15 amino acids long. The germline V gene has CDR1 SGHRS and CDR2 YFSETQ.

The V and J genes are TRBV2 and TRBJ2-4; possibly TRBD1 or TRBD2 for D (5 bases each). Germline V lookup: CDR1 SNHLY, CDR2 FYNNEI. Trimming stripped 2 bases from V and 3 bases from J, with 17 bases between. CDR3 length equals 17 residues. CDR3 sequence reads: CASSEPVQGGGKNIQYF. In DNA, the CDR3 is TGTGCCAGCAGTGAACCGGTCCAGGGTGGAGGCAAAAACATTCAGTACTTC. The whole variable domain, filled in from reference TRBV2 and TRBJ2-4, reads EPEVTQTPSHQVTQMGQEVILRCVPISNHLYFYWYRQILGQKVEFLVSFYNNEISEKSEIFDDQFSVERPDGSNFTLKIRSTKLEDSAMYFCASSEPVQGGGKNIQYFGAGTRLSVL.

J is TRBJ2-2 and V is TRBV6-6; no clear D gene. This CDR3 is 15 amino acids long. The V end was cut by 5 bases, the J end by 1 base, with 11 bases between. Germline V gene data show CDR1 as MNHNY and CDR2 as SVGAGI (reference sequence). This chain's CDR3 is CASSTGPMNTGELFF. CDR3 bases: TGTGCCAGCAGTACCGGGCCAATGAACACCGGGGAGCTGTTTTTT.